Detailed here is one TCR beta chain. Its antigen is currently unknown. CDR3 length equals 13 residues. Looked up from germline, CDR1 is SEHNR and CDR2 is FQNEAQ (reference sequence). Trimming left V 4 bases short and J 8 bases short, with 11 bases between. These data are taken from a study of graft-versus-host responses after intestinal transplantation. Across the whole study: Every recipient had anti-thymocyte globulin induction and around three years of tacrolimus plus steroids. The study, taken as a whole, reports: Some patients had graft-donor T cell macrochimerism. In their allografts, the ratios of graft-versus-host to host-versus-graft T cell clones were high. Peak levels of circulating GvH clones tracked with early post-transplant HvG declines.

The table came from immunoSEQ multiplex PCR; TCRdb's copy has only in-frame clones and leaves some out. The sample holds 90,000 to 120,000 clones, around 90% seen once. This rearrangement joins TRBV7-9 to TRBJ1-4; maybe TRBD1 (5 bases). Sequenced material: unstimulated CD4+ T cells sorted from spleen or lymph node cells, taken before transplant. The TCR originated in a human donor who was the organ donor for an intestinal transplant. The CDR3 nucleotides are TGTGCCAGCAGCTCCCGGGGCAGCGAAAAACTGTTTTTT. This translates into CASSSRGSEKLFF.